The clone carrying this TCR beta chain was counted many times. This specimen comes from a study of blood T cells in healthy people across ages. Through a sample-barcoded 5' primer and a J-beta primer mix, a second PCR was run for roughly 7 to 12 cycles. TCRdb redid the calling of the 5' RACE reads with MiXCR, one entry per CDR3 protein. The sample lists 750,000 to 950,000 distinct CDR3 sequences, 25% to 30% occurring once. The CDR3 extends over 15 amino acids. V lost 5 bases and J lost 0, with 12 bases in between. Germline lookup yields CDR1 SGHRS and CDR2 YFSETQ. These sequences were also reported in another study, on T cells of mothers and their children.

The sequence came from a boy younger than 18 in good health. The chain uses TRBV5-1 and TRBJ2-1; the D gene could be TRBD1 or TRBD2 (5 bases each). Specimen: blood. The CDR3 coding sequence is TGCGCCAGCAGTCCGACTGGGGGCTCCTACAATGAGCAGTTCTTC. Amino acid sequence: CASSPTGGSYNEQFF.